The following is a T cell receptor (beta chain) sequence with its context. Its specificity is unknown. The sample comes from a study of cytomegalovirus exposure and HLA in healthy donors. Across the study: Most genotyped donors, 65% to 85% of 398, had Caucasian-associated genetic ancestry.

Primers included in the PCR were 60 Vbeta and 13 Jbeta primers. Here immunoSEQ multiplex PCR was the method, and the copy in TCRdb shows in-frame clones only, minus some. The table has 110,000 to 150,000 clones, 75% to 80% seen once. V was pared by 4 bases and J by 0 bases, with 14 bases between. Germline V gene lookup returns CDR1 SGHRS and CDR2 YFSETQ. This CDR3 contains 15 residues. Study conclusions and caveats: Several V segments, TRBV6-2 and TRBV6-3 among them, could not be told apart and were dropped.

The sequenced sample consisted of PBMCs. The chain couples TRBV5-1 to TRBJ2-7, with a weak D call TRBD1 (6 bases). The sequence derives from a woman aged 25 to 39 in good health and CMV-seronegative. The CDR3 nucleotides read TGCGCCAGCAGCCCTCCCCGGGACAACTCCTACGAGCAGTACTTC. It encodes CASSPPRDNSYEQYF. The variable domain in full, with the rest retrieved from reference TRBV5-1 and TRBJ2-7, is KAGVTQTPRYLIKTRGQQVTLSCSPISGHRSVSWYQQTPGQGLQFLFEYFSETQRNKGNFPGRFSGRQFSNSRSEMNVSTLELGDSALYLCASSPPRDNSYEQYFGPGTRLTVT.